One sample yielded the 28 T cell receptor beta chains listed below, sequenced in a study of blood T cells in healthy people across ages. Primed by a sample-barcoded 5' primer and a J-beta primer mix, a second PCR proceeded for roughly 6 to 12 cycles. MiXCR, applied by TCRdb to the 5' RACE reads, yields one record per CDR3 protein. The repertoire holds more than 1.4 million distinct CDR3 sequences, with approximately 42% as singletons. Specimen: blood. Every receptor here comes from a woman younger than 30 in good health.

The rearrangement links TRBV12-3 or TRBV12-4 to TRBJ2-3, with 9 bases lining up with TRBD1. The CDR3 totals 14 residues. The junction had 6 bases not matched to a gene; V was cut back by 6 bases and J by 5 bases. This chain's CDR3 is CASRPRDRVDTQYF. CDR3 sequence (DNA): TGTGCCAGCAGGCCCCGGGACAGGGTAGATACGCAGTATTTT.

The rearrangement links TRBV7-2 to TRBJ2-4; no clear D gene. This CDR3 is built from 14 residues. Trimming took off 1 base at V and 0 bases at J, with 4 bases between the two ends. Per the germline V gene, CDR1 is SGHTA and CDR2 is FQGNSA. CDR3 DNA sequence: TGTGCCAGCAGCTTAGAAATAGCCAAAAACATTCAGTACTTC. Translating it yields CASSLEIAKNIQYF.

The genes are TRBV20-1 and TRBJ2-5; perhaps TRBD1 as D (5 bases). Germline V lookup: CDR1 DFQATT, CDR2 SNEGSKA (reference sequence). V was clipped by 4 bases and J by 2 bases, with 11 bases between them. The CDR3 contains 13 residues. CDR3 loop: CSAKTVRQETQYF. In DNA, the CDR3 is TGCAGTGCTAAGACAGTGCGACAAGAGACCCAGTACTTC.

This chain joins TRBV5-6 and TRBJ2-1; a weak D match, TRBD1 (5 bases). The DNA end is more similar to TRBJ2-7, so the J call may be wrong. CDR3 length: 15 amino acids. Germline V gene lookup returns CDR1 SGHDT and CDR2 YYEEEE. The CDR3 sequence is CASSLRTTSYNEQYF. The CDR3 nucleotides are TGTGCCAGCAGCTTGAGGACAACCTCCTACAATGAGCAGTACTTC.

The V and J genes are TRBV6-1 and TRBJ2-4; D tentatively reads TRBD1 or TRBD2 (5 bases each). V lost 9 bases to trimming and J lost 13 bases, with 19 bases between them. From germline, CDR1 is MNHNS and CDR2 SASEGT. The CDR3 sequence is 12 residues long. DNA of the CDR3: TGTGCCAGTGGAGAGGGGAGACGAGAGCAGTACTTC. This translates into CASGEGRREQYF.

V gene TRBV19 combines with J gene TRBJ2-5, with 10 bases that match TRBD1. The DNA end is a closer match to TRBJ2-7, so the J assignment may be wrong. CDR3 size: 17 residues. The germline CDR1 and CDR2 sequences are LNHDA and SQIVND (reference sequence). DNA of the CDR3: TGTGCCAGTAGTATAGGCCCCGGACAGGGGGGGTACTACGAGCAGTACTTC. Translation: CASSIGPGQGGYYEQYF.

The chain combines TRBV20-1 with TRBJ1-2; D uncertain. The CDR3 covers 21 residues. Deletions cut 0 bases from V and 2 bases from J, with 31 bases between. Germline V gene data show CDR1 as DFQATT and CDR2 as SNEGSKA (reference sequence). CDR3 sequence reads: CSAREDYRAVAGRVWNYGYTF. CDR3 nucleotide sequence: TGCAGTGCTAGAGAGGATTATAGGGCGGTCGCCGGTCGCGTCTGGAACTATGGCTACACCTTC.

The V and J genes are TRBV6-5 and TRBJ1-2, with 8 nucleotides matching TRBD1. This CDR3 contains 17 residues. With 0 bases clipped from V and 7 bases from J, the junction kept 13 bases outside the gene matches. Germline assignment: CDR1 MNHEY and CDR2 SVGAGI. Here the CDR3 reads CASSYSGSQGARCGYTF. The CDR3 nucleotides read TGTGCCAGCAGTTACTCCGGCTCTCAGGGGGCACGGTGTGGCTACACCTTC.

The CDR3 coding sequence is TGTGCCAGCAGCTTGTCTGTGCAGGGAACGACCGGGGTCGGCTACACCTTC. Translated, it gives CASSLSVQGTTGVGYTF. The rearrangement joins TRBV5-4 to TRBJ1-2; a weak D match, TRBD1 (5 bases). Germline V lookup: CDR1 SGHNT, CDR2 YYREEE (reference sequence). The V end lost 1 base, the J end lost 8 bases, and 24 bases lay between the germline ends. The CDR3 sequence is 17 residues long.

This rearrangement joins TRBV18 to TRBJ2-3; 8 bases are shared with TRBD2. The CDR3 is 15 amino acids. From germline, CDR1 is KGHSH and CDR2 LQKENI. With 2 bases clipped from V and 2 bases from J, the junction kept 3 bases outside the gene matches. The CDR3 DNA reads TGTGCCAGCTCACCAATTAGCGGGGCCACAGATACGCAGTATTTT. Translating it yields CASSPISGATDTQYF.

The sample holds a few counts of this clonotype. This chain connects TRBV4-1 to TRBJ2-5, with 7 bases identical to TRBD1. The V gene end was trimmed by 2 bases and the J gene end by 4 bases; junction bases not matched to a gene: 10. CDR1 MGHRA and CDR2 YSYEKL come from the germline V gene. This CDR3 spans 16 amino acids. The CDR3 loop reads CASSQPGAGGRETQYF. CDR3 sequence (DNA): TGCGCCAGCAGCCAACCTGGGGCAGGGGGTCGAGAGACCCAGTACTTC.

This chain joins TRBV20-1 and TRBJ2-1; 8 bases map to TRBD2. The CDR3 length is 14 residues. J was trimmed by 8 bases and V by 5 bases; bases with no gene match: 11. CDR1 is DFQATT, CDR2 SNEGSKA, per germline (reference sequence). CDR3 bases: TGCAGTGCTCGGACTAGCCTGATTGGGGATGAGCAGTTCTTC. Translated, it gives CSARTSLIGDEQFF.

This chain connects TRBV30 to TRBJ2-3; TRBD1 is a possible D gene (5 bases). This CDR3 is 14 amino acids long. V dropped 4 bases and J dropped 0 bases, with 11 bases sitting between them. Germline V gene data show CDR1 as GTSNPN and CDR2 as SVGIG (reference sequence). The chain's CDR3 is CAWTTGLSTDTQYF. CDR3 bases: TGTGCCTGGACAACAGGCCTTAGCACAGATACGCAGTATTTT.

CDR3 sequence (DNA): TGTGCCACCTGGGGGACCAAAGGATACACCGGGGAGCTGTTTTTT. It codes for CATWGTKGYTGELFF. The chain carries TRBV15 and TRBJ2-2; D possibly matches TRBD1 or TRBD2 (5 bases each). Germline V gene lookup returns CDR1 LNHNV and CDR2 YYDKDF (reference sequence). Between the trimmed V and J ends, which lost 8 bases and 3 bases, there was a span of 16 bases. This CDR3 comprises 15 residues.

This clonotype came up a few times. The chain employs TRBV2 and TRBJ1-5, with 9 bases matching TRBD1. Germline V lookup: CDR1 SNHLY, CDR2 FYNNEI. CDR3 length: 15 residues. V lost 5 bases, J lost 6 bases, and 8 bases stayed unmatched. The CDR3 nucleotides read TGTGCCAGCAGTAAAGATACAGGGGGCAGTCAGCCCCAGCATTTT. It codes for CASSKDTGGSQPQHF.

In this sample, this clonotype turned up a few times. V and J are TRBV7-9 and TRBJ2-3, with 8 bases that match TRBD1. Germline V gene data show CDR1 as SEHNR and CDR2 as FQNEAQ (reference sequence). The V segment lost 10 bases and the J segment 5 bases; nucleotides outside the gene matches: 14. This CDR3 region has 15 residues. The CDR3 sequence: CATELAGGGLDTQYF. The CDR3 region has the DNA TGTGCCACCGAGCTGGCAGGGGGCGGTCTAGATACGCAGTATTTT.

The chain is built from TRBV20-1 and TRBJ2-3; 11 bases are shared with TRBD2. CDR3 size: 15 residues. Unmatched junction bases numbered 6, after V lost 6 bases and J lost 1 base. Per the germline V gene, CDR1 is DFQATT and CDR2 is SNEGSKA (reference sequence). Here the CDR3 reads CSATTLAGGTDTQYF. The CDR3 nucleotides read TGCAGTGCAACTACACTAGCGGGAGGCACAGATACGCAGTATTTT.

The chain is built from TRBV4-1 and TRBJ2-1, with 7 bases fitting TRBD2. Trimming cost V 1 base and J 7 bases; bases outside gene matches: 7. The CDR3 spans 15 residues. CDR1 is MGHRA, CDR2 YSYEKL, per germline. The CDR3 sequence: CASSQGEGVSNEQFF. As DNA, the CDR3 is TGCGCCAGCAGCCAAGGGGAGGGAGTATCAAATGAGCAGTTCTTC.

The chain recombines TRBV15 with TRBJ2-7; 7 bases fit TRBD2. CDR1 and CDR2 from the germline V gene are LNHNV and YYDKDF (reference sequence). V lost 4 bases to trimming and J lost 2 bases; unmatched junction nucleotides: 8. The CDR3 loop spans 15 amino acids. The CDR3 region is CATSKRDHRTYEQYF. The DNA for the CDR3 is TGTGCCACCAGCAAGCGGGACCATCGGACCTACGAGCAGTACTTC.

The V gene is TRBV9, the J gene TRBJ1-2; TRBD1 is a possible D gene (5 bases). This CDR3 spans 13 amino acids. The V end lost 0 bases, the J end lost 7 bases, and 10 bases lay between the germline ends. Per germline, CDR1 SGDLS and CDR2 YYNGEE. The CDR3 spells CASSVDRTGGYTF. The CDR3 coding sequence is TGTGCCAGCAGCGTAGACAGGACTGGTGGCTACACCTTC.

In this sample, this clonotype turned up once. V usage is TRBV19 and J usage is TRBJ2-7; possibly TRBD1 for D (6 bases). The V gene lost 7 bases and the J gene lost 3 bases, with 16 bases spanning the gap. Germline V gene lookup returns CDR1 LNHDA and CDR2 SQIVND (reference sequence). The CDR3 covers 14 residues. The CDR3 DNA is TGTGCCAGTACCCCGGGACATTTGGGCTACGAGCAGTACTTC. As protein: CASTPGHLGYEQYF.

This clonotype was detected a few times. The V gene is TRBV6-2 or TRBV6-3, the J gene TRBJ1-2; 10 bases are a match to TRBD1. The CDR3 sequence is 14 residues long. V trimming: 7 bases; J trimming: 4 bases; junction bases outside the gene matches: 6. In germline, CDR1 is MNHEY, CDR2 SVGEGT. CDR3 DNA: TGTGCCAGCACCCGGACAGGGGGTATCTATGGCTACACCTTC. This gives the protein CASTRTGGIYGYTF.

This clonotype has only a few counts. This sequence joins TRBV10-3 and TRBJ2-7, with TRBD1 as a possible D gene (6 bases). CDR3 size: 15 residues. Germline CDR1 ENHRY, CDR2 SYGVKD. Trimming stripped 3 bases from V and 0 bases from J, with 12 bases between. This CDR3 reads CAISDSKGDSYEQYF. The CDR3 DNA is TGTGCCATCAGTGACTCAAAGGGGGACTCCTACGAGCAGTACTTC.

In regard to this clonotype: Since a much larger clone is just one base distant, this may be a read error. The CDR3 here is CASSLSVSLGETQFF. CDR3 bases: TGTGCCAGCAGCTTATCAGTGTCCCTGGGAGAGACCCAGTTCTTC. This chain uses TRBV7-2 with TRBJ2-1; tentatively, D is TRBD2 (5 bases). The germline CDR1 and CDR2 sequences are SGHTA and FQGNSA. The length of the CDR3 is 15 residues. Trimming removed 2 bases from V and 13 bases from J, with 21 bases in between.

The chain uses TRBV27 and TRBJ1-2, with D possibly matching TRBD1 (5 bases). The V gene's germline CDR1 is MNHEY and CDR2 SMNVEV (reference sequence). V was trimmed by 4 bases and J by 3 bases, leaving 21 bases between them. The CDR3 contains 17 residues. In DNA form, the CDR3 reads TGTGCCAGCAGTTCGGGCGCCGGGGGGGTCCAGTACTATGGCTACACCTTC. This encodes CASSSGAGGVQYYGYTF.

This clonotype was recorded only once. One end of the junction fails to match germline, which may point to a read error. J is TRBJ2-3 and V is TRBV6-1; 8 bases are a match to TRBD1. The germline gives CDR1 MNHNS, CDR2 SASEGT. The CDR3 consists of 15 residues. The CDR3 loop is CVSSESGGGTDTQYF. The CDR3 DNA reads as TGTGTCAGCAGTGAATCAGGGGGCGGCACAGATACGCAGTATTTT.

This clonotype was counted a few times. V usage is TRBV29-1 and J usage is TRBJ2-3; perhaps TRBD2 as D (6 bases). Germline V gene lookup returns CDR1 SQVTM and CDR2 ANQGSEA. The V gene lost 5 bases and the J gene lost 5 bases, with 20 bases spanning the gap. The CDR3 has 15 residues. CDR3 in DNA: TGCAGCGTTAATACGGGACTCCACGACGGAGATACGCAGTATTTT. It yields the protein CSVNTGLHDGDTQYF.

The V call is TRBV12-3 or TRBV12-4, the J call TRBJ2-7; tentatively, D is TRBD1 (5 bases). The CDR3 is 15 residues long. V was clipped by 3 bases and J by 7 bases, with 19 bases between them. CDR3 region: CASSFGCVSDNEQYF. CDR3 DNA: TGTGCCAGCAGTTTTGGGTGCGTTTCGGACAATGAGCAGTACTTC.